Presented here are 20 T cell receptor beta chains from one specimen sequenced in a study of blood T cell repertoires in COVID-19. The data were produced by immunoSEQ multiplex PCR, yet TCRdb's version contains in-frame clones alone and is incomplete. This repertoire shows under 200,000 clones, roughly 90% found once; its top ten account for 5% to 8.5%. The specimen was PBMCs or T cells enriched from blood (not recorded which). Receptors were obtained from a woman between 45 and 65 years old who had recovered from COVID-19.

The rearrangement uses TRBV5-4 and TRBJ2-2; 16 nucleotides agree with TRBD2. The CDR3 extends over 17 amino acids. V lost 4 bases, J lost 5 bases, and 5 bases stayed unmatched. The germline V gene encodes CDR1 SGHNT and CDR2 YYREEE (reference sequence). This CDR3 reads CASSPGLAGGPTGELFF. DNA of the CDR3: TGTGCCAGCAGCCCGGGACTAGCGGGGGGGCCGACCGGGGAGCTGTTTTTT.

The genes are TRBV9 and TRBJ1-2, with D maybe TRBD1 (6 bases). V lost 1 base and J 8 bases, leaving 24 bases between the germline ends. The CDR3 runs to 17 residues. Germline V CDR1 and CDR2: SGDLS, YYNGEE. CDR3 sequence: CASSVSIGGQPVVGYTF. CDR3 DNA sequence: TGTGCCAGCAGCGTATCAATCGGAGGACAGCCGGTGGTCGGCTACACCTTC.

This clone was detected once. The V and J genes are TRBV2 and TRBJ2-1; D call uncertain. The V gene lost 6 bases and the J gene lost 8 bases, with 14 bases spanning the gap. This CDR3 region has 13 residues. CDR1 and CDR2 (germline): SNHLY, FYNNEI. In nucleotides, the CDR3 is TGTGCCAGCAGAGTGTTTCGGAGCGATGAGCAGTTCTTC. Translating gives CASRVFRSDEQFF.

This chain links TRBV9 with TRBJ2-3, with 8 bases that match TRBD2. The length of the CDR3 is 16 residues. Germline CDR1 SGDLS, CDR2 YYNGEE. V lost 3 bases to trimming and J lost 5 bases; unmatched junction nucleotides: 11. CDR3 bases: TGTGCCAGCAGCGCCAGCGGGGGAGGCACGGGAGATACGCAGTATTTT. This translates into CASSASGGGTGDTQYF.

V gene TRBV11-3 combines with J gene TRBJ2-5, with 8 positions matching TRBD1. After removal of 3 bases from V and 0 bases from J, the junction contained 3 bases not matched to a gene. The CDR3 consists of 15 residues. Germline values: CDR1 SGHNT, CDR2 YENEEA. The CDR3 region is CASSFGTGHQETQYF. The DNA of the CDR3 is TGTGCCAGCAGCTTTGGGACAGGTCACCAAGAGACCCAGTACTTC.

The rearrangement joins TRBV19 to TRBJ1-6; D is ambiguous. The CDR3 length is 15 residues. V dropped 5 bases and J dropped 7 bases, with 15 bases sitting between them. Per the germline V gene, CDR1 is LNHDA and CDR2 is SQIVND (reference sequence). The CDR3 sequence is CASSLREAGNSPLHF. CDR3 nucleotide sequence: TGTGCCAGTAGTCTACGGGAAGCTGGGAATTCACCCCTCCACTTT. Full variable domain (missing parts from reference TRBV19 and TRBJ1-6): DGGITQSPKYLFRKEGQNVTLSCEQNLNHDAMYWYRQDPGQGLRLIYYSQIVNDFQKGDIAEGYSVSREKKESFPLTVTSAQKNPTAFYLCASSLREAGNSPLHFGNGTRLTVT.

This rearrangement joins TRBV7-9 to TRBJ2-7; D remains ambiguous. The CDR3 covers 16 residues. Germline V gene sequence: CDR1 SEHNR, CDR2 FQNEAQ (reference sequence). Deletions cut 6 bases from V and 1 base from J, with 19 bases between. The CDR3 region has the DNA TGTGCCAGCAGAAGTGTCGGTGCCGAGAATTCCTACGAGCAGTACTTC. Translated, it gives CASRSVGAENSYEQYF. The full variable domain, with the rest looked up from reference TRBV7-9 and TRBJ2-7, is DTGVSQNPRHKITKRGQNVTFRCDPISEHNRLYWYRQTLGQGPEFLTYFQNEAQLEKSRLLSDRFSAERPKGSFSTLEIQRTEQGDSAMYLCASRSVGAENSYEQYFGPGTRLTVT.

The V call is TRBV6-1, the J call TRBJ1-5, with a possible D match to TRBD1 (5 bases). The CDR3 is made up of 18 amino acids. Germline CDR1 MNHNS, CDR2 SASEGT. V lost 2 bases to trimming and J lost 0 bases, with 17 bases between them. As DNA, the CDR3 is TGTGCCAGCAGTGAAATACAGGTCCGAAGTAGTAGCAATCAGCCCCAGCATTTT. Its protein product is CASSEIQVRSSSNQPQHF.

V usage is TRBV19 and J usage is TRBJ1-2; no definite D call. V was trimmed by 6 bases and J by 3 bases, leaving 17 bases between them. Looked up from germline, CDR1 is LNHDA and CDR2 is SQIVND (reference sequence). The CDR3 length is 15 residues. The CDR3 coding sequence is TGTGCCAGTAGGACCACCGGCGGGCCCGACTATGGCTACACCTTC. Protein: CASRTTGGPDYGYTF. Variable domain in full (rest from reference TRBV19 and TRBJ1-2): DGGITQSPKYLFRKEGQNVTLSCEQNLNHDAMYWYRQDPGQGLRLIYYSQIVNDFQKGDIAEGYSVSREKKESFPLTVTSAQKNPTAFYLCASRTTGGPDYGYTFGSGTRLTVV.

The chain combines TRBV5-1 with TRBJ2-1; 12 bases align to TRBD2. The germline V gene has CDR1 SGHRS and CDR2 YFSETQ. This CDR3 has 16 amino acids. V dropped 0 bases and J dropped 8; count of bases not matched to a gene: 6. CDR3: CASSLALAGGFDEQFF. The CDR3 DNA sequence: TGCGCCAGCAGCTTGGCCCTAGCGGGGGGGTTCGATGAGCAGTTCTTC.

J is TRBJ2-7 and V is TRBV7-2; D is uncertain. CDR1 SGHTA and CDR2 FQGNSA come from the germline V gene. CDR3 size: 15 residues. V was trimmed by 0 bases and J by 3 bases, leaving 12 bases between them. The CDR3 bases are TGTGCCAGCAGCTTAGCCACAGCCTTGGGCTACGAGCAGTACTTC. It yields the protein CASSLATALGYEQYF.

V usage is TRBV5-8 and J usage is TRBJ2-5, with a possible D match to TRBD2 (5 bases). The CDR3 length is 13 residues. Trimming pared 1 base from V and 2 bases from J, leaving 6 bases between. In germline, CDR1 is SGHTS, CDR2 YDEGEE. CDR3 nucleotides: TGTGCCAGCAGCTTGCGAGGGCAAGAGACCCAGTACTTC. As protein: CASSLRGQETQYF.

The V gene is TRBV19, the J gene TRBJ1-5, with unresolved D. The CDR3 covers 16 residues. Germline values: CDR1 LNHDA, CDR2 SQIVND (reference sequence). The V end lost 8 bases, the J end lost 2 bases, and 19 bases lay between the germline ends. As DNA, the CDR3 is TGTGCCAGTCACGACGCGGGCGGGTGGGGCAATCAGCCCCAGCATTTT. Protein sequence: CASHDAGGWGNQPQHF.

This clone was counted a single time. The V gene is TRBV7-2, the J gene TRBJ2-1, with D possibly matching TRBD2 (7 bases). The germline gives CDR1 SGHTA, CDR2 FQGNSA. There are 14 residues in the CDR3. The V gene lost 2 bases and the J gene lost 9 bases, with 14 bases spanning the gap. CDR3 nucleotides: TGTGCCAGCAGCTTAAGGGGGGGGCCGGCTGAGCAGTTCTTC. Translated: CASSLRGGPAEQFF.

This clone was counted once. The CDR3 DNA sequence: TGTGCCACCAGCAGGGCTAGCACAGATACGCAGTATTTT. The encoded protein is CATSRASTDTQYF. V gene TRBV15 combines with J gene TRBJ2-3; no definite D call. Germline V lookup: CDR1 LNHNV, CDR2 YYDKDF (reference sequence). The V end lost 3 bases, the J end lost 0 bases, and 4 bases lay between the germline ends. The CDR3 runs 13 residues.

J is TRBJ1-5 and V is TRBV11-2; D gene ambiguous. The CDR3 loop spans 12 amino acids. Germline V gene data show CDR1 as SGHAT and CDR2 as FQNNGV. V shed 5 bases and J shed 7 bases, with 9 bases lying between them. CDR3 coding DNA: TGTGCCAGCAGCCCTAAGAACCAGCCCCAGCATTTT. The encoded protein is CASSPKNQPQHF.

V and J are TRBV3-1 (or the pseudogene TRBV3-2) and TRBJ1-5; TRBD1 matches 8 bases. Looked up from germline, CDR1 is LGHDT and CDR2 is YNNKEL (reference sequence). The trim removed 4 bases at V and 4 bases at J, leaving 3 bases unmatched. The CDR3 runs to 14 residues. The CDR3 protein is CASSPRQGNQPQHF. In nucleotides, the CDR3 is TGTGCCAGCAGCCCCCGACAGGGGAATCAGCCCCAGCATTTT.

The gene calls are TRBV6-5 and TRBJ2-2; possible D gene TRBD2, 5 bases. This CDR3 comprises 15 residues. Germline V gives CDR1 MNHEY, CDR2 SVGAGI. Trimming removed 2 bases from V and 4 bases from J, with 11 bases in between. DNA for the CDR3: TGTGCCAGCAGTTACGCGGACTCCTCCACCGGGGAGCTGTTTTTT. Residues: CASSYADSSTGELFF.

The chain joins TRBV7-8 to TRBJ1-1; D is undetermined. Trimming took 5 bases from V and 5 from J, leaving 12 bases between them. Germline CDR1 is SGHVS and CDR2 is FQNEAQ. CDR3 length equals 13 residues. The CDR3 DNA reads as TGTGCCAGCAGCCCAATATTACGGACTGAAGCTTTCTTT. Translating gives CASSPILRTEAFF.

The rearrangement links TRBV11-2 to TRBJ1-6; D not resolved. The germline V gene has CDR1 SGHAT and CDR2 FQNNGV. V was clipped by 5 bases and J by 6 bases, with 17 bases between them. The CDR3 length is 16 residues. The CDR3 protein is CASSAATWRLNSPLHF. In DNA, the CDR3 is TGTGCCAGCAGCGCCGCGACTTGGAGACTTAATTCACCCCTCCACTTT.